These 5 T cell receptor beta chains came from one sample sequenced in a study of blood T cell repertoires in COVID-19. Assay: immunoSEQ multiplex PCR; the TCRdb copy retains only in-frame clones and omits some. This table holds about 200,000 clones, around 76% found once. The sample consisted of peripheral blood. The receptors derive from a woman aged 55-70 years with COVID-19, enrolled during active disease.

The chain carries TRBV19 and TRBJ1-6, with a tentative D call TRBD1 (5 bases). CDR3 length: 14 residues. Per germline, CDR1 LNHDA and CDR2 SQIVND (reference sequence). V shed 7 bases and J shed 8 bases, with 15 bases lying between them. In nucleotides, the CDR3 is TGTGCCAGTAAACACCCAGGGATGGATTCACCCCTCCACTTT. This translates into CASKHPGMDSPLHF.

This chain connects TRBV6-8 to TRBJ2-2; TRBD1 aligns across 7 bases. Trimming took 6 bases from V and 5 from J; bases not matched to a gene: 6. Germline values: CDR1 MNHGY, CDR2 SAAAGT. This CDR3 is built from 14 residues. The CDR3 nucleotides read TGTGCCAGCAGACCAGACAGGGATACCGGGGAGCTGTTTTTT. It translates to CASRPDRDTGELFF.

The genes are TRBV11-2 and TRBJ2-7, with D perhaps TRBD1 (5 bases). The length of the CDR3 is 14 residues. Trimming left V 0 bases short and J 3 bases short, with 9 bases between. Per the germline V gene, CDR1 is SGHAT and CDR2 is FQNNGV. CDR3 loop: CASSLDRVRYEQYF. The CDR3, as DNA: TGTGCCAGCAGCTTAGACAGGGTGCGCTACGAGCAGTACTTC.

This chain links TRBV5-1 with TRBJ2-1; TRBD1 might be the D (5 bases). V lost 0 bases and J lost 4, with 8 bases in between. Germline V gene lookup returns CDR1 SGHRS and CDR2 YFSETQ. The CDR3 sequence is 14 residues long. CDR3 protein: CASSLGGLYNEQFF. The CDR3 DNA reads TGCGCCAGCAGCTTGGGGGGCTTGTACAATGAGCAGTTCTTC. Full variable domain (missing parts from reference TRBV5-1 and TRBJ2-1): KAGVTQTPRYLIKTRGQQVTLSCSPISGHRSVSWYQQTPGQGLQFLFEYFSETQRNKGNFPGRFSGRQFSNSRSEMNVSTLELGDSALYLCASSLGGLYNEQFFGPGTRLTVL.

The CDR3 spells CASSATGSTDTQYF. Here the CDR3 DNA reads TGTGCCAGCAGCGCGACAGGTAGCACAGATACGCAGTATTTT. The V call is TRBV11-2, the J call TRBJ2-3, with D maybe TRBD1 (6 bases). The ends were cut back, 5 bases at V and 0 bases at J, with 9 bases in the middle. The CDR3 runs 14 residues. Germline values: CDR1 SGHAT, CDR2 FQNNGV. Together with reference TRBV11-2 and TRBJ2-3, the CDR3 gives the full variable domain: EAGVAQSPRYKIIEKRQSVAFWCNPISGHATLYWYQQILGQGPKLLIQFQNNGVVDDSQLPKDRFSAERLKGVDSTLKIQPAKLEDSAVYLCASSATGSTDTQYFGPGTRLTVL.